A single sample is the source of the 6 T cell receptor beta chains below, sequenced in a study of T cells in Graves' hyperthyroidism and ophthalmopathy. TCR beta CDR3 regions were amplified from RNA. First-round RT-PCR with HTBI primers amplified the TCR CDR3 region. TCRdb passed the multiplex PCR reads through MiXCR, listing each CDR3 protein once. This table has around 340,000 distinct CDR3 sequences, about a sixth appearing once. Source material: blood. The receptors come from a woman aged 25 to 39 with Graves' hyperthyroidism that later progressed to Graves' ophthalmopathy.

This clonotype was observed a few times. The chain joins TRBV12-5 to TRBJ1-1; tentative D call: TRBD1 (5 bases). This CDR3 region has 15 residues. Germline CDR1 and CDR2: LGHNT and FRNRAP. Trimming removed 0 bases at V and 0 bases at J, with 8 bases between. The CDR3 nucleotides read TGTGCTAGTGGTTTGGTTAAGGGGATGAACACTGAAGCTTTCTTT. This encodes CASGLVKGMNTEAFF.

The chain couples TRBV2 to TRBJ2-1, with D possibly being TRBD2 (5 bases). The CDR3 loop spans 21 amino acids. Germline CDR1 and CDR2: SNHLY and FYNNEI. The V and J ends lost 5 bases and 3 bases respectively, with 32 bases between them. The CDR3 DNA is TGTGCCAGCAGTAAGCCTGAGGGCGAGGGAGCCGGCCCCCAAATCTACAATGAGCAGTTCTTC. Encoded protein: CASSKPEGEGAGPQIYNEQFF. Full variable domain (missing parts from reference TRBV2 and TRBJ2-1): EPEVTQTPSHQVTQMGQEVILRCVPISNHLYFYWYRQILGQKVEFLVSFYNNEISEKSEIFDDQFSVERPDGSNFTLKIRSTKLEDSAMYFCASSKPEGEGAGPQIYNEQFFGPGTRLTVL.

The chain links TRBV13 to TRBJ2-6; TRBD1 agrees at 7 bases. V lost 6 bases to trimming and J lost 0 bases; unmatched junction nucleotides: 5. The CDR3 sequence is 16 residues long. The germline V gene has CDR1 PRHDT and CDR2 FYEKMQ (reference sequence). This CDR3 reads CASRHKGASGANVLTF. CDR3 nucleotide sequence: TGTGCCAGCAGGCACAAGGGGGCCTCTGGGGCCAACGTCCTGACTTTC.

The table lists this clonotype with many counts. The V call is TRBV28, the J call TRBJ2-4, with D maybe TRBD2 (5 bases). This CDR3 has 18 residues. Germline values: CDR1 MDHEN, CDR2 SYDVKM. Trimming took off 7 bases at V and 0 bases at J, with 22 bases between the two ends. CDR3 coding DNA: TGTGCCAGCACTGACCGGGGTTGGCCCACATTAGCCAAAAACATTCAGTACTTC. Translation gives CASTDRGWPTLAKNIQYF.

The rearrangement links TRBV20-1 to TRBJ2-1, with a weak D call TRBD1 (5 bases). This CDR3 is 10 amino acids long. The V and J ends lost 5 bases and 13 bases respectively, with 12 bases between them. Germline-derived CDR1 and CDR2 are DFQATT and SNEGSKA (reference sequence). The CDR3 region is CSAWGREQFF. The CDR3 DNA follows: TGCAGTGCTTGGGGCAGGGAACAGTTCTTC.

The chain joins TRBV7-9 to TRBJ1-1, with 7 bases that match TRBD1. Germline V gene lookup returns CDR1 SEHNR and CDR2 FQNEAQ (reference sequence). V lost 4 bases to trimming and J lost 10 bases; unmatched junction nucleotides: 12. This CDR3 has 14 amino acids. The CDR3 DNA reads TGTGCCAGCAGCTACGGAGACACAGGGGATGGAGCTTTCTTT. Translation: CASSYGDTGDGAFF.